This TCR beta chain was sequenced in a study of T cells after yellow fever vaccination. The CDR3 sequence is 18 residues long. V lost 3 bases to trimming and J lost 6 bases, with 28 bases between them. The germline gives CDR1 SGHRS, CDR2 YFSETQ. TCRdb reprocessed the 5' RACE reads via MiXCR and lists one record per CDR3 protein. Of 180,000 or so distinct CDR3 sequences in the sample, 9.5% to 11% are singletons; the top ten hold 30% to 45%. The sample holds a few counts of this clonotype. J is TRBJ2-7 and V is TRBV5-1, with D possibly being TRBD1 (6 bases). The material was CD8+ T cells sorted from PBMCs, obtained 15 days after the yellow fever booster vaccination. This TCR derives from a man aged 18 to 29 who received the YFV17D yellow fever vaccine. The CDR3 sequence is CASSSDRLSYHEGGEQYF. The CDR3 DNA reads as TGCGCCAGCAGCTCCGACAGGTTGTCTTACCATGAGGGTGGCGAGCAGTACTTC.